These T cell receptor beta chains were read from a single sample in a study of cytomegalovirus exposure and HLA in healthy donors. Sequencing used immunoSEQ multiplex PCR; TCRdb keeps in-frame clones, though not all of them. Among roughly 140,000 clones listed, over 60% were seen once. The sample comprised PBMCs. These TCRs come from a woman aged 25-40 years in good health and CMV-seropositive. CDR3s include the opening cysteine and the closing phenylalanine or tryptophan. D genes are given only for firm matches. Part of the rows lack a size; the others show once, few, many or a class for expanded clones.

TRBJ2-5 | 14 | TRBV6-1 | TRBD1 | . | CASSESGQGGTQYF | TGTGCCAGCAGTGAGAGCGGACAGGGCGGGACCCAGTACTTC
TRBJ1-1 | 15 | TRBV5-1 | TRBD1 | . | CASSSTGGLGTEAFF | TGCGCCAGCAGCTCAACAGGGGGTCTTGGCACTGAAGCTTTCTTT
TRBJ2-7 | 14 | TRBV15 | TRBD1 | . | CATSRGTGTYEQYF | TGTGCCACCAGCAGAGGGACAGGGACCTACGAGCAGTACTTC
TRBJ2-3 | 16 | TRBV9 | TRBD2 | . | CASSVVPSGVLDTQYF | TGTGCCAGCAGCGTAGTACCTAGCGGGGTATTAGATACGCAGTATTTT
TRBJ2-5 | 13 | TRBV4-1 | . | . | CASSTQGRETQYF | TGCGCCAGCAGCACACAGGGTCGGGAGACCCAGTACTTC
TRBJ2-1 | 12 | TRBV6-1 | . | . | CASFRGYNEQFF | TGTGCCAGTTTTAGGGGCTACAATGAGCAGTTCTTC
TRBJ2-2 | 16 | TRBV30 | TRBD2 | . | CAWTQTGGTNTGELFF | TGTGCCTGGACCCAGACGGGGGGAACGAACACCGGGGAGCTGTTTTTT
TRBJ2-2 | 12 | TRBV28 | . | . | CASSLYSRWLFF | TGTGCCAGCAGTTTATACAGTCGGTGGCTGTTTTTT
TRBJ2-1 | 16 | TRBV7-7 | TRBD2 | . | CASSPGLAGAANEQFF | TGTGCCAGCAGCCCCGGACTAGCGGGAGCAGCAAATGAGCAGTTCTTC
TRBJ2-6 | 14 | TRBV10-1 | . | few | CASSLGSGANVLTF | TGCGCCAGCAGCCTCGGGTCTGGGGCCAACGTCCTGACTTTC
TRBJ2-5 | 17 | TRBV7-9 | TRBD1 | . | CASSLGSGQGAGETQYF | TGTGCCAGCAGCTTAGGGTCCGGACAGGGGGCAGGAGAGACCCAGTACTTC
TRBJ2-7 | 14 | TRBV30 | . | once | CAWSQTGTTYEQYF | TGTGCCTGGAGCCAAACCGGCACTACCTACGAGCAGTACTTC
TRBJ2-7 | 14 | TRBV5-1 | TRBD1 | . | CASSRTGQSHEQYF | TGCGCCAGCAGCCGGACGGGACAGTCCCACGAGCAGTACTTC
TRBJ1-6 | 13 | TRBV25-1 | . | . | CASSLSRGSPLHF | TGTGCCAGCAGTCTATCAAGGGGTTCACCCCTCCACTTT
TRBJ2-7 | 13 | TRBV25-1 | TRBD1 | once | CASGGQSSYEQYF | TGTGCCAGCGGGGGACAGAGCTCCTACGAGCAGTACTTC
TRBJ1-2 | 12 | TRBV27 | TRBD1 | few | CASRDYRGGYTF | TGTGCCAGCAGGGACTACAGGGGTGGCTACACCTTC
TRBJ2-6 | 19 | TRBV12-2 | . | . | CASRLGGRDSSSGANVLTF | TGTGCAAGTCGCTTAGGGGGCCGGGACAGTAGCTCTGGGGCCAACGTCCTGACTTTC
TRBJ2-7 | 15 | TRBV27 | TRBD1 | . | CASNRGRGLTYEQYF | TGTGCCAGTAACAGGGGGCGCGGGTTGACCTACGAGCAGTACTTC
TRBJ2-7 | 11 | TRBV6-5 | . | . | CASSRGYEQYF | TGTGCCAGCAGCCGCGGATACGAGCAGTACTTC
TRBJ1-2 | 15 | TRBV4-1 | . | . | CASSQDLANNYGYTF | TGCGCCAGCAGCCAAGATTTGGCCAATAACTATGGCTACACCTTC
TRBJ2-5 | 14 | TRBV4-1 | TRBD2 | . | CASSQEGGRVTQYF | TGCGCCAGCAGCCAAGAGGGCGGGAGGGTGACCCAGTACTTC
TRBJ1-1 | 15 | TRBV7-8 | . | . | CASSSAEQGNTEAFF | TGTGCCAGCAGCTCAGCGGAACAGGGGAACACTGAAGCTTTCTTT
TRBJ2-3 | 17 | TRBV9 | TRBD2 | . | CASSIMSGLADTDTQYF | TGTGCCAGCAGCATAATGAGCGGACTAGCGGACACAGATACGCAGTATTTT
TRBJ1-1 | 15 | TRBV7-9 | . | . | CASSPSNLLNTEAFF | TGTGCCAGCAGCCCCAGTAACCTTTTGAACACTGAAGCTTTCTTT
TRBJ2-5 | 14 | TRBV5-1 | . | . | CASRNRGAQETQYF | TGCGCCAGCAGAAACCGGGGGGCCCAAGAGACCCAGTACTTC
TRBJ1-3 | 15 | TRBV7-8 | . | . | CASSLVGGAHDTIYF | TGTGCCAGCAGCTTGGTAGGGGGGGCTCATGACACCATATATTTT
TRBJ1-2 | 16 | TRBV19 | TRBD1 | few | CASTLNRGQGAVGYTF | TGTGCCAGTACCCTAAACCGGGGACAGGGGGCTGTAGGCTACACCTTC
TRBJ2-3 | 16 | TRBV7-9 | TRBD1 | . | CASSPRGSTSTDTQYF | TGTGCCAGCAGCCCCAGGGGGAGCACCAGCACAGATACGCAGTATTTT
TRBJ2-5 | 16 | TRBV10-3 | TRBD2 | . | CAISESRLAGAETQYF | TGTGCCATCAGTGAGTCAAGGCTAGCGGGGGCTGAGACCCAGTACTTC
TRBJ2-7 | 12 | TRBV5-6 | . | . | CASSFRPYEQYF | TGTGCCAGCAGCTTCCGTCCCTACGAGCAGTACTTC
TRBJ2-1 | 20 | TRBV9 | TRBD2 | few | CASSGRTSGSRGRSYNEQFF | TGTGCCAGCAGCGGACGGACTAGCGGGAGTAGGGGCCGGTCTTACAATGAGCAGTTCTTC
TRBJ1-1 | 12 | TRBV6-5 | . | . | CASSYYGTEAFF | TGTGCCAGCAGTTACTACGGGACTGAAGCTTTCTTT
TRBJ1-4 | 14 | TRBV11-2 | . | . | CASSLPGTNEKLFF | TGTGCCAGCAGCTTACCGGGGACTAATGAAAAACTGTTTTTT
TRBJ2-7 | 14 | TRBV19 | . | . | CARWGDLSSYEQYF | TGTGCCAGGTGGGGGGACCTTTCTAGCTACGAGCAGTACTTC
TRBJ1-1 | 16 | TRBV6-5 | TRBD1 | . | CASSFKPGQPNTEAFF | TGTGCCAGCAGTTTCAAACCGGGACAGCCGAACACTGAAGCTTTCTTT
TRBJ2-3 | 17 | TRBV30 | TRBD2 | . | CAWSVIRTSGGPDTQYF | TGTGCCTGGAGTGTAATTCGGACTAGCGGGGGACCAGATACGCAGTATTTT
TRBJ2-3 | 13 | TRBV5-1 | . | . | CASSLFTADTQYF | TGCGCCAGCAGCTTGTTTACGGCAGATACGCAGTATTTT
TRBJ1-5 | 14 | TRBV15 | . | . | CATTTKGAREPQHF | TGTGCCACCACCACCAAAGGGGCCCGGGAGCCCCAGCATTTT
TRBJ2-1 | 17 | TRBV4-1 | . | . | CASSQLVGARDKNEQFF | TGCGCCAGCAGCCAATTGGTGGGAGCGAGAGATAAGAATGAGCAGTTCTTC
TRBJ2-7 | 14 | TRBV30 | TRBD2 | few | CAWSPASGRDEQYF | TGTGCCTGGAGTCCGGCTAGCGGGAGGGATGAGCAGTACTTC
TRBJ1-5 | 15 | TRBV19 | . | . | CASSTSAGSNQPQHF | TGTGCCAGTAGTACCTCGGCAGGGAGCAATCAGCCCCAGCATTTT
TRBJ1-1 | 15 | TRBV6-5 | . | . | CASSYSFQGGTEAFF | TGTGCCAGCAGTTACTCGTTCCAGGGCGGCACTGAAGCTTTCTTT
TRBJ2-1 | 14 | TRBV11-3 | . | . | CASSGLGLGNEQFF | TGTGCCAGCAGCGGTCTGGGGCTAGGCAATGAGCAGTTCTTC
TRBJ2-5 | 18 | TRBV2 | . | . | CASSVGDRTRTPQETQYF | TGTGCCAGCAGTGTAGGTGACAGGACACGAACCCCCCAAGAGACCCAGTACTTC
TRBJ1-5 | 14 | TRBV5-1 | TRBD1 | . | CASSPGQGNQPQHF | TGCGCCAGCAGCCCTGGACAGGGAAATCAGCCCCAGCATTTT
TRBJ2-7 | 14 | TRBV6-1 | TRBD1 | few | CATSTGTAAYEQYF | TGTGCCACTTCAACCGGGACAGCAGCCTACGAGCAGTACTTC
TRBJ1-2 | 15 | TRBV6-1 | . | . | CASRKSQTGNYGYTF | TGTGCCAGCAGGAAATCCCAGACAGGCAACTATGGCTACACCTTC
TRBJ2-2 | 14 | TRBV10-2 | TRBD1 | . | CAADRGVDTGELFF | TGCGCCGCGGACAGGGGGGTCGACACCGGGGAGCTGTTTTTT
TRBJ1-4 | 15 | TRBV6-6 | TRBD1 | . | CASSNYRGTNEKLFF | TGTGCCAGCAGTAACTACAGGGGAACTAATGAAAAACTGTTTTTT
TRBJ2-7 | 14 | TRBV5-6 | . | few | CASSIGQTIYEQYF | TGTGCCAGCAGTATAGGACAGACTATCTACGAGCAGTACTTC
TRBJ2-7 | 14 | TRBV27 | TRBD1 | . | CASSLMGQGAAQYF | TGTGCCAGCAGTTTAATGGGACAGGGGGCGGCGCAGTACTTC
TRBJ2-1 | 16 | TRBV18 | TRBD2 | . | CASSPWTSGSHNEQFF | TGTGCCAGCTCACCTTGGACTAGCGGGAGTCACAATGAGCAGTTCTTC
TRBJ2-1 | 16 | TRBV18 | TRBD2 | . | CASSPPGTSGMHEQFF | TGTGCCAGCTCACCACCGGGGACTAGCGGGATGCATGAGCAGTTCTTC
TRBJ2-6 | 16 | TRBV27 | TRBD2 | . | CASSRGSGAGANVLTF | TGTGCCAGCAGCCGGGGCAGCGGGGCCGGGGCCAACGTCCTGACTTTC
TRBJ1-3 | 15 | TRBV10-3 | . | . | CAISEEPSSGNTIYF | TGTGCCATCAGTGAAGAACCTAGCTCTGGAAACACCATATATTTT
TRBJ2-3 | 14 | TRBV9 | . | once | CASSFTLGGDTQYF | TGTGCCAGCAGCTTCACCCTCGGAGGAGATACGCAGTATTTT
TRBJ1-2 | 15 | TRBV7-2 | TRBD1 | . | CASSLAGQGDYGYTF | TGTGCCAGCAGCTTAGCGGGACAGGGGGACTATGGCTACACCTTC
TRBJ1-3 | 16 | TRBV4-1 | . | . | CASSHLYEGSGNTIYF | TGCGCCAGCAGCCACCTCTACGAGGGCTCTGGAAACACCATATATTTT
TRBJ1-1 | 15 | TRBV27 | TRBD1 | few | CASSLRADRGREAFF | TGTGCCAGCAGTCTCCGGGCGGACAGGGGGAGAGAAGCTTTCTTT
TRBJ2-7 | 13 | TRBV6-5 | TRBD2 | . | CASSFGSGDEQYF | TGTGCCAGCAGTTTTGGAAGCGGGGACGAGCAGTACTTC